This record looks at one T cell receptor beta chain sequence and its context. Its target is unknown. TCRdb re-derived calls from the RT-PCR reads in MiXCR, one entry per CDR3 protein. The top ten clones hold about 10% of a sample with 700,000 to 900,000 distinct CDR3 sequences, approximately 21% of them seen once. This specimen belongs to a study of response to subunit inactivated influenza vaccine. Study findings and constraints: The authors offered the suggestion that each seasonal influenza vaccination recruits few new T cells.

Germline trimming cut 0 bases from V and 4 bases from J; bases unmatched to any gene: 5. The CDR3 runs to 17 residues. Germline values: CDR1 LNHNV, CDR2 YYDKDF (reference sequence). This chain uses TRBV15 with TRBJ2-1; 11 nucleotides align to TRBD2. The TCR sequence derives from a man between 45 and 60 years old who received an inactivated influenza vaccine. Sample: PBMCs from blood, taken about 5 days after vaccination. CDR3 region: CATSRDGGLAGYNEQFF. CDR3 nucleotides: TGTGCCACCAGCAGAGATGGCGGACTAGCGGGTTACAATGAGCAGTTCTTC.